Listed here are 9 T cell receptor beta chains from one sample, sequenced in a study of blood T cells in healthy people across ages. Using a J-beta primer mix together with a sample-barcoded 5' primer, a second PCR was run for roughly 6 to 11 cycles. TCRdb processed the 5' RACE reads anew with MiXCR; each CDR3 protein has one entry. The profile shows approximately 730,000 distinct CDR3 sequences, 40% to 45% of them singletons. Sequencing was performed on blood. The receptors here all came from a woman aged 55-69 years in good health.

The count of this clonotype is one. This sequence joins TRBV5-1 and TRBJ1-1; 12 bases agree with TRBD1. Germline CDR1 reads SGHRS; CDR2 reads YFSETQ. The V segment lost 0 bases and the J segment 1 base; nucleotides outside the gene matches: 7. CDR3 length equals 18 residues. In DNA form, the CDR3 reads TGCGCCAGCAGCTTGGGAGTAGGGACAGGGGGCCCGAACACTGAAGCTTTCTTT. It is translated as CASSLGVGTGGPNTEAFF.

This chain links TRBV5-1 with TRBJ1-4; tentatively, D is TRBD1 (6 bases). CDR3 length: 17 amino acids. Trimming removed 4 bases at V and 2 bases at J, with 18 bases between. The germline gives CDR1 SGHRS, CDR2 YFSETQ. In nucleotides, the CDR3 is TGCGCCAGCAGCCTGGCACCAACAGGGACTACTAATGAAAAACTGTTTTTT. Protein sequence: CASSLAPTGTTNEKLFF. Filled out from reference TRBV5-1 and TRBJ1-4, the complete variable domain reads KAGVTQTPRYLIKTRGQQVTLSCSPISGHRSVSWYQQTPGQGLQFLFEYFSETQRNKGNFPGRFSGRQFSNSRSEMNVSTLELGDSALYLCASSLAPTGTTNEKLFFGSGTQLSVL.

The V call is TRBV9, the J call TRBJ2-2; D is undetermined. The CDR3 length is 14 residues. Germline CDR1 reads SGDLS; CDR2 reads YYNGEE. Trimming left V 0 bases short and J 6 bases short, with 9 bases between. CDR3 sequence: CASSVGGRAGELFF. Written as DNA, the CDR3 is TGTGCCAGCAGCGTAGGTGGACGGGCCGGGGAGCTGTTTTTT.

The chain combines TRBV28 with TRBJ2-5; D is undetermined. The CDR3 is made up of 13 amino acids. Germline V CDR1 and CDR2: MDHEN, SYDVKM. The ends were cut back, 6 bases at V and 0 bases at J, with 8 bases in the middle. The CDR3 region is CASRGPNQETQYF. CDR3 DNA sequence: TGTGCCAGCAGAGGACCGAACCAAGAGACCCAGTACTTC.

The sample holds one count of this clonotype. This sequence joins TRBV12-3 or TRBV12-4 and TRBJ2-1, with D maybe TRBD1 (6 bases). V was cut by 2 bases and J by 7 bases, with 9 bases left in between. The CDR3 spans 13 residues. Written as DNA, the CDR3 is TGTGCCAGCAGTTTACGGGACATGAATGAGCAGTTCTTC. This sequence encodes CASSLRDMNEQFF.

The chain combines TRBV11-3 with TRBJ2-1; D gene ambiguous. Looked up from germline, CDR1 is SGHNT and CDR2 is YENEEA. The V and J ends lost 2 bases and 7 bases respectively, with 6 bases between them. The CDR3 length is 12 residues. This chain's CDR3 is CASSLLENEQFF. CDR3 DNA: TGTGCCAGCAGCTTACTTGAAAATGAGCAGTTCTTC. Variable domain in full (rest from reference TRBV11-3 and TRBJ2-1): EAGVVQSPRYKIIEKKQPVAFWCNPISGHNTLYWYLQNLGQGPELLIRYENEEAVDDSQLPKDRFSAERLKGVDSTLKIQPAELGDSAVYLCASSLLENEQFFGPGTRLTVL.

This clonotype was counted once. The DNA for the CDR3 is TGTGCCAGCAGCCCGGGACTAGCGGAGGCTAATGAGCAGTACTTC. Translating gives CASSPGLAEANEQYF. The chain has TRBV7-2 and TRBJ2-5; 11 bases are shared with TRBD2. J lost 11 bases, V lost 5 bases, and 13 bases had no gene match. Germline V gives CDR1 SGHTA, CDR2 FQGNSA. The CDR3 is 15 residues long.

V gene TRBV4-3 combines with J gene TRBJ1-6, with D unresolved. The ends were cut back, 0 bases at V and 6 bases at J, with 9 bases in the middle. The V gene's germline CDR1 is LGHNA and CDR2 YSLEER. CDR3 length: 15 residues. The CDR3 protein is CASSQDRPINSPLHF. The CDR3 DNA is TGCGCCAGCAGCCAAGATAGACCTATTAATTCACCCCTCCACTTT.

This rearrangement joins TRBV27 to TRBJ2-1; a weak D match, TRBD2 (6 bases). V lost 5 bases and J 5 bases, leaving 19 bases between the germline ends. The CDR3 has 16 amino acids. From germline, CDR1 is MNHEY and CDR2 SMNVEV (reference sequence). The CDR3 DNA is TGTGCCAGCAGTCCGACCGTAGCGGACTCAAACAATGAGCAGTTCTTC. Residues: CASSPTVADSNNEQFF.